The 10 T cell receptor beta chains below were found in one sample sequenced in a study of radiation and T cells in renal cell carcinoma. Time point denoted: blood 2 weeks post-SBRT. As for treatment: 15 Gy SBRT to primary tumor, nephrectomy 4 weeks later. Some clones are missing from TCRdb's copy, which holds only in-frame ones; the method was immunoSEQ multiplex PCR. The sample lists tens of thousands of clones; approximately 86% were seen once. Sequencing was performed on blood, taken from a patient whose treatment included radiotherapy and nephrectomy. The receptors stem from a woman in her fifties or sixties with renal cell carcinoma.

The rearrangement links TRBV28 to TRBJ1-6; TRBD1 matches 12 bases. CDR1 is MDHEN, CDR2 SYDVKM, per germline. V dropped 7 bases and J dropped 7; count of bases not matched to a gene: 20. This CDR3 is 20 amino acids long. CDR3 in amino acids: CASNPLGETGTGGGNSPLHF. The CDR3 coding sequence is TGTGCCAGCAACCCCCTAGGGGAAACCGGGACAGGGGGCGGAAATTCACCCCTCCACTTT.

This clone was observed once. The gene calls are TRBV4-1 and TRBJ1-2; D might be TRBD1 (5 bases). Trimming left V 3 bases short and J 4 bases short, with 12 bases between. CDR3 length: 14 amino acids. Looked up from germline, CDR1 is MGHRA and CDR2 is YSYEKL. Here the CDR3 DNA reads TGCGCCAGCAGCCAGGTCGGGGACGGCTATGGCTACACCTTC. Residues: CASSQVGDGYGYTF.

Only one count was recorded for this clone. This chain links TRBV11-2 with TRBJ1-5; 7 nucleotides line up with TRBD1. This CDR3 is built from 16 residues. The ends lost 4 bases at V and 5 bases at J; junction bases unmatched: 11. CDR1 and CDR2 (germline): SGHAT, FQNNGV. As DNA, the CDR3 is TGTGCCAGCAGCTCCCTCACCGGGACAGTTGATCAGCCCCAGCATTTT. This encodes CASSSLTGTVDQPQHF.

The CDR3 nucleotides read TGTGCCAGCAGCGAGGGACCCACGACGAACACCGGGGAGCTGTTTTTT. This translates into CASSEGPTTNTGELFF. The rearrangement uses TRBV5-4 and TRBJ2-2; D could derive from TRBD1 or TRBD2 (5 bases each). Trimming removed 4 bases from V and 0 bases from J, with 13 bases in between. Looked up from germline, CDR1 is SGHNT and CDR2 is YYREEE (reference sequence). This CDR3 contains 16 residues. Supplemented by reference TRBV5-4 and TRBJ2-2, the full variable domain reads ETGVTQSPTHLIKTRGQQVTLRCSSQSGHNTVSWYQQALGQGPQFIFQYYREEENGRGNFPPRFSGLQFPNYSSELNVNALELDDSALYLCASSEGPTTNTGELFFGEGSRLTVL.

This clone was recorded once. The gene calls are TRBV27 and TRBJ2-5, with 13 bases lining up with TRBD2. The CDR3 sequence is 17 residues long. CDR1 is MNHEY and CDR2 is SMNVEV in the germline V gene (reference sequence). Losses at the gene ends were 5 bases for V and 4 bases for J; bases not matched to a gene: 10. The CDR3 DNA reads as TGTGCCAGCAGTCCCCGGACTAGCGGGAGTATAAGAGAGACCCAGTACTTC. Encoded protein: CASSPRTSGSIRETQYF.

The rearrangement links TRBV9 to TRBJ2-7; maybe TRBD2 (6 bases). CDR3 length: 14 residues. Germline V lookup: CDR1 SGDLS, CDR2 YYNGEE. Trimming cost V 0 bases and J 4 bases, with 11 bases left between them. CDR3 sequence reads: CASSVVVRGYEQYF. DNA for the CDR3: TGTGCCAGCAGCGTAGTTGTTCGGGGGTACGAGCAGTACTTC.

The chain has TRBV4-3 and TRBJ2-7; no clear D. Trimming left V 0 bases short and J 1 base short, with 19 bases between. From germline, CDR1 is LGHNA and CDR2 YSLEER. This CDR3 spans 18 amino acids. The CDR3 bases are TGCGCCAGCAGCCAAGATGTTTTGGAAAGGGTTGGTTCCTACGAGCAGTACTTC. Translated, it gives CASSQDVLERVGSYEQYF.

V usage is TRBV11-2 and J usage is TRBJ1-1; no clear D gene. The CDR3 totals 13 residues. Germline V gene lookup returns CDR1 SGHAT and CDR2 FQNNGV. V was trimmed by 3 bases and J by 7 bases, leaving 12 bases between them. CDR3 loop: CASSFRGSDEAFF. DNA for the CDR3: TGTGCCAGCAGCTTCCGGGGTTCGGATGAAGCTTTCTTT.

V and J are TRBV5-4 and TRBJ2-7, with D perhaps matching TRBD1 (5 bases). The CDR3 is 15 residues long. V was cut by 0 bases and J by 2 bases, with 12 bases left in between. Germline lookup yields CDR1 SGHNT and CDR2 YYREEE (reference sequence). The DNA for the CDR3 is TGTGCCAGCAGCTTGGGGGGCCCGCAGCCCTACGAGCAGTACTTC. Translated, it gives CASSLGGPQPYEQYF.

V gene TRBV19 combines with J gene TRBJ2-3; D call uncertain. V was clipped by 3 bases and J by 5 bases, with 12 bases between them. Germline CDR1 and CDR2: LNHDA and SQIVND (reference sequence). CDR3 size: 14 residues. The CDR3 DNA sequence: TGTGCCAGTAGTATGGGTAGGGATGGAGATACGCAGTATTTT. Protein sequence: CASSMGRDGDTQYF.